The 9 T cell receptor beta chains presented below share a single source sample, sequenced in a study of blood T cell repertoires in COVID-19. This table comes from immunoSEQ multiplex PCR, and its TCRdb copy is limited to in-frame clones, with some not included. The profile covers about 160,000 clones, with roughly four fifths appearing a single time and 13% to 15% taken by the ten largest. Sequencing was performed on peripheral blood. These receptors all stem from a human donor with acute or convalescent COVID-19. The donor label of this sample is uncertain.

This chain uses TRBV6-5 with TRBJ1-3; D perhaps matches TRBD1 (5 bases). Germline V gene sequence: CDR1 MNHEY, CDR2 SVGAGI. With 0 bases removed from V and 4 bases from J, the gap between germline ends came to 13 bases. This CDR3 comprises 16 residues. The CDR3 spells CASSYSKTGGGNTIYF. CDR3 nucleotide sequence: TGTGCCAGCAGTTACTCGAAGACCGGGGGGGGAAACACCATATATTTT.

The CDR3 loop reads CASSTGTYNEQFF. The CDR3 nucleotides read TGTGCCAGCAGTACAGGAACCTACAATGAGCAGTTCTTC. The V call is TRBV3-1 (or the pseudogene TRBV3-2), the J call TRBJ2-1, with a weak D call TRBD1 (5 bases). V was trimmed by 6 bases and J by 2 bases, leaving 8 bases between them. The length of the CDR3 is 13 residues. The germline V gene has CDR1 LGHDT and CDR2 YNNKEL (reference sequence).

The gene calls are TRBV18 and TRBJ1-4; D not resolved. There are 14 residues in the CDR3. Trimming left V 1 base short and J 4 bases short, with 7 bases between. The germline V gene encodes CDR1 KGHSH and CDR2 LQKENI. The CDR3, as DNA: TGTGCCAGCTCACCACGTGGCAGTAATGAAAAACTGTTTTTT. As protein: CASSPRGSNEKLFF.

The V gene is TRBV30, the J gene TRBJ1-2, with 7 bases identical to TRBD1. J was trimmed by 9 bases and V by 0 bases; bases with no gene match: 13. This CDR3 comprises 15 residues. Per the germline V gene, CDR1 is GTSNPN and CDR2 is SVGIG (reference sequence). The DNA of the CDR3 is TGTGCCTGGAGTGTAGGTAGGGGGCACCGTGGGAGCTACACCTTC. It specifies CAWSVGRGHRGSYTF.

The CDR3 region is CAGKGQRSPFPHNVLTF. The CDR3 DNA reads as TGCGCCGGCAAGGGACAAAGGAGCCCCTTCCCCCACAACGTCCTGACTTTC. The chain couples TRBV10-1 to TRBJ2-6, with D possibly being TRBD1 (6 bases). CDR3 length: 17 residues. Trimming removed 11 bases from V and 9 bases from J, with 29 bases in between. CDR1 is WNHNN, CDR2 SYGVQD, per germline (reference sequence).

This clone was observed a single time. The V gene is TRBV20-1, the J gene TRBJ2-5; 10 bases align to TRBD1. Germline V lookup: CDR1 DFQATT, CDR2 SNEGSKA (reference sequence). Trimming removed 6 bases from V and 5 bases from J; junction bases left unmatched: 15. The CDR3 spans 16 residues. For the CDR3, the DNA is TGCAGTGCGAGTCCCGGGACAGGGGCGGCGGGCGAGACCCAGTACTTC. This gives the protein CSASPGTGAAGETQYF.

DNA of the CDR3: TGTGCCAGCAGCTTTAGCCTCGTGGGACAGGACGATGGCTACACCTTC. Translation gives CASSFSLVGQDDGYTF. This chain links TRBV7-2 with TRBJ1-2, with 8 nucleotides matching TRBD1. CDR3 length: 16 residues. Germline assignment: CDR1 SGHTA and CDR2 FQGNSA. With V trimmed by 3 bases and J by 6 bases, 12 bases remained unmatched.

The chain uses TRBV30 and TRBJ2-7; D not certain. V shed 3 bases and J shed 3 bases, with 15 bases lying between them. The CDR3 is made up of 14 amino acids. The V gene's germline CDR1 is GTSNPN and CDR2 SVGIG (reference sequence). The CDR3 sequence is CAWRLKGALYEQYF. The CDR3 coding sequence is TGTGCCTGGAGGCTTAAAGGAGCTCTCTACGAGCAGTACTTC.

This chain connects TRBV5-1 to TRBJ2-7, with no clear D. The CDR3 runs to 12 residues. V lost 3 bases to trimming and J lost 3 bases, with 7 bases between them. Germline assignment: CDR1 SGHRS and CDR2 YFSETQ. The CDR3 region has the DNA TGCGCCAGCAGCTATCGAGGCTACGAGCAGTACTTC. Amino acids: CASSYRGYEQYF.